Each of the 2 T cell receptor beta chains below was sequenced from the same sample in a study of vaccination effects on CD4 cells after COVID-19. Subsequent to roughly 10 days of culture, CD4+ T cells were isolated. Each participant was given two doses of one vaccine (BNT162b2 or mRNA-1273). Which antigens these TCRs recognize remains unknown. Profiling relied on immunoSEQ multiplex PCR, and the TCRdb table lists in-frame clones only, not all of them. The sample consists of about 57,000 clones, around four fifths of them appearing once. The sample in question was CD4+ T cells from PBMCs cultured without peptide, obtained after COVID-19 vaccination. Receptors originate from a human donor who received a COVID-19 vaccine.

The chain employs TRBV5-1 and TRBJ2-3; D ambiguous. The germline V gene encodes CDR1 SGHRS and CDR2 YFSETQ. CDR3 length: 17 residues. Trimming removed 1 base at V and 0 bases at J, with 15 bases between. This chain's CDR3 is CASSLRLVSTSTDTQYF. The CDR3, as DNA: TGCGCCAGCAGCTTGCGTCTTGTCAGCACTAGCACAGATACGCAGTATTTT.

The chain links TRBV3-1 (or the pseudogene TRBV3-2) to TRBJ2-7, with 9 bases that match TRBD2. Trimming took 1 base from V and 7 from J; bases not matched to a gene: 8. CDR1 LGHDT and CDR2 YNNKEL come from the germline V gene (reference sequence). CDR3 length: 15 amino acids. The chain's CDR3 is CASSQGSGGLLEQYF. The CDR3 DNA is TGTGCCAGCAGCCAAGGGAGCGGGGGGCTCCTGGAGCAGTACTTC.